The text below deals with one TCR beta chain. Its antigen is not known. Ipilimumab CTLA-4 blockade and focal radiation were given to patients with chemo-refractory metastatic non-small-cell lung cancer. Germline trimming cut 4 bases from V and 10 bases from J; bases unmatched to any gene: 11. There are 14 residues in the CDR3. Germline CDR1 and CDR2: SGHKS and YYEKEE (reference sequence). Assay: immunoSEQ multiplex PCR; the TCRdb copy retains only in-frame clones and omits some. This table holds 75,000 to 100,000 clones, 85% to 90% found once. The sample is drawn from a study of radiotherapy plus CTLA-4 blockade in lung cancer. In the study overall: Of all patients, around 19% responded objectively and roughly 31% showed disease control.

Overall study findings and caveats: Strongest reported response predictors: early blood clone changes and post-radiation interferon-beta. The study found tumor-derived TCR clones expanded in blood after radiotherapy plus ipilimumab.

Sequencing was performed on peripheral blood, taken from a patient treated with radiotherapy plus ipilimumab. The rearrangement links TRBV5-5 to TRBJ2-1; TRBD1 matches at 7 bases. This receptor was taken from a human donor with non-small cell lung cancer that progressed on radiotherapy plus ipilimumab. CDR3 DNA: TGTGCCAGCAGCGCCGGGACAGCCGTTCGGGAGCAGTTCTTC. This encodes CASSAGTAVREQFF.